This T cell receptor (beta chain) was identified during a study of T cells in Graves' hyperthyroidism and ophthalmopathy. At the level of the study: Peripheral blood draws took place at initial diagnosis, ahead of any treatment.

The CDR3 is made up of 15 amino acids. Germline-derived CDR1 and CDR2 are MNHEY and SVGEGT. Trimming removed 5 bases from V and 2 bases from J; junction bases left unmatched: 5. This clonotype has at least ten counts. Template material for amplifying TCR beta CDR3 regions consisted of RNA transcripts. Primed by the HTBI set, a first-round RT-PCR was run on the TCR CDR3. Each CDR3 protein gets one entry after TCRdb re-called the multiplex PCR reads with MiXCR. The sample carries around 610,000 distinct CDR3 sequences, over 12% recorded once. Together with thyroid ultrasound, orbital computed tomography, serum thyroxine and TRAb, clinical symptoms were used for diagnoses. PBMCs stemmed from more than 7.5 ml fresh peripheral blood.

The chain couples TRBV6-2 or TRBV6-3 to TRBJ2-2; TRBD2 aligns across 7 bases. The receptor was derived from a woman aged 40 to 49 with Graves' ophthalmopathy. Sequencing was carried out using blood. The CDR3 DNA sequence: TGTGCCAGCAGTAAGGGACTAACCAACACCGGGGAGCTGTTTTTT. Its protein is CASSKGLTNTGELFF.